This record concerns one TCR beta chain sequence. Clones were read by immunoSEQ multiplex PCR, and TCRdb kept only the in-frame ones, dropping some. The sample carries approximately 220,000 clones, over 75% recorded once. Per germline, CDR1 SGHRS and CDR2 YFSETQ. This CDR3 is 15 amino acids long. V was shortened by 0 bases and J by 5 bases, with 12 bases between the two germline ends. The data were obtained in a study of blood T cell repertoires in COVID-19. In the study overall: Donors in the United States, Italy and Spain gave samples during acute or convalescent COVID-19. The cDNA or gDNA used as material had been derived from T cells, B-cell-depleted T cells, or PBMCs.

In terms of age and location, participants ranged from about 18 to 100 years and lived in 24 US areas. Assignment of participants to cohorts was predicated upon participant-reported clinical history. What was sequenced was PBMCs or T cells enriched from blood (not recorded which). The receptor was isolated from a woman aged 35 to 49 with acute COVID-19. The chain links TRBV5-1 to TRBJ1-5; D is perhaps TRBD1 (5 bases). In nucleotides, the CDR3 is TGCGCCAGCAGCTTGGAAGGGGCTAGGCATCAGCCCCAGCATTTT. Amino acid sequence: CASSLEGARHQPQHF.